The T cell receptor beta chain described here comes from a study of early stage breast cancer tumors. Study observations and caveats: Tumors had around 2.3-fold higher T cell density than normal breast.

CDR1 and CDR2 (germline): SNHLY, FYNNEI. The V gene lost 6 bases and the J gene lost 0 bases, with 11 bases spanning the gap. The CDR3 is 14 amino acids. Sequenced by immunoSEQ multiplex PCR; TCRdb stores in-frame clones only, minus some. The data hold about 30,000 clones, with under 75% observed a single time. Comment on this clone: Its antigen remains unidentified.

Sequencing was done on a sample of blood. The clonotype originates from a person aged 50 to 59 with breast cancer. The chain is built from TRBV2 and TRBJ1-2; D is uncertain. Written as DNA, the CDR3 is TGTGCCAGCAGCTCCCTGTCTTCTAACTATGGCTACACCTTC. It specifies CASSSLSSNYGYTF.